The present T cell receptor (beta chain) was sequenced within a study of tumor-infiltrating lymphocytes in primary liver carcinoma. In the study overall: Patients included men and women of 30 to 69 years. Study conclusions and caveats: Since sampling was bulk and unsorted, CD4+ and CD8+ repertoires were not compared.

Regarding this clonotype: Antigen specificity is unknown. Possible read error: a much larger clone is one base away.

Trimming took 4 bases from V and 7 from J; bases not matched to a gene: 9. Germline V lookup: CDR1 SGHDN, CDR2 FVKESK. This CDR3 region has 15 residues. Alongside blood RNA obtained from unsorted whole blood, germline DNA was also extracted. The researchers drew roughly 3.8 milliliters of peripheral blood before surgery. A primer in the constant region served to generate TCR beta cDNA from roughly 450 ng of total RNA. TCR beta libraries came from three nested multiplex PCR rounds using slightly modified ARM-PCR. Rounds one and two of PCR, each of around 11 cycles, were primed with TRBV1-TRBV30 forward primers and a C-beta reverse primer. TCRdb recomputed calls from the multiplex PCR reads with MiXCR, one row per CDR3 protein. Among around 210,000 distinct CDR3 sequences listed, around 60% were seen once.

This TCR was sampled from a woman aged 55-69 years with primary liver carcinoma and hepatitis B virus infection. The sequenced material came from peripheral blood. The rearrangement joins TRBV14 to TRBJ1-4, with 7 bases matching TRBD1. The CDR3 spells CASSRQGGASEKLFF. The CDR3 region has the DNA TGTGCCAGCAGCCGGCAGGGGGGTGCTAGTGAAAAACTGTTTTTT.